Following are 27 T cell receptor beta chains from one sample sequenced in a study of T cells in Graves' hyperthyroidism and ophthalmopathy. The investigators amplified TCR beta CDR3 regions from RNA transcripts. The study used the HTBI primer set for a first-round RT-PCR of the TCR CDR3. TCRdb called the multiplex PCR reads again in MiXCR, with one record for every CDR3 protein. The sample contains 250,000 to 300,000 distinct CDR3 sequences, roughly 13% of which appear only once. The material sequenced was blood. These TCRs come from a woman aged 25 to 39 with Graves' hyperthyroidism that later progressed to Graves' ophthalmopathy.

This clonotype was observed at least ten times. In DNA, the CDR3 is TGTGCCTGGAGGGAAGCGGGGCTGTCCTACAATGAGCAGTTCTTC. Amino acids: CAWREAGLSYNEQFF. The gene calls are TRBV30 and TRBJ2-1; 7 bases are shared with TRBD2. Germline CDR1 and CDR2: GTSNPN and SVGIG (reference sequence). V trimming: 3 bases; J trimming: 1 base; junction bases outside the gene matches: 6. The CDR3 contains 15 residues.

The chain employs TRBV27 and TRBJ1-2, with 10 bases that match TRBD1. Losses at the gene ends were 8 bases for V and 6 bases for J; bases not matched to a gene: 6. Per germline, CDR1 MNHEY and CDR2 SMNVEV (reference sequence). The CDR3 spans 13 residues. CDR3 region: CASDRGRKDGYTF. The CDR3 coding sequence is TGTGCCAGCGACAGGGGGCGGAAGGATGGCTACACCTTC.

Remarks on this clonotype: This may arise from a read error, as a much more abundant clone is one base away. J is TRBJ2-1 and V is TRBV7-9; tentative D call: TRBD1 (7 bases). Trimming took off 5 bases at V and 6 bases at J, with 17 bases between the two ends. Germline assignment: CDR1 SEHNR and CDR2 FQNEAQ (reference sequence). The CDR3 spans 15 residues. CDR3 in amino acids: CASSPAGGGSNEQFF. CDR3 DNA: TGTGCCAGCAGCCCGGCTGGAGGGGGCTCCAATGAGCAGTTCTTC. The full variable domain, in which reference TRBV7-9 and TRBJ2-1 provide the parts outside the CDR3, is DTGVSQNPRHKITKRGQNVTFRCDPISEHNRLYWYRQTLGQGPEFLTYFQNEAQLEKSRLLSDRFSAERPKGSFSTLEIQRTEQGDSAMYLCASSPAGGGSNEQFFGPGTRLTVL.

This clonotype was observed many times. V and J are TRBV6-1 and TRBJ2-7, with 7 bases lining up with TRBD1. The CDR3 is made up of 14 amino acids. Germline V lookup: CDR1 MNHNS, CDR2 SASEGT. V shed 7 bases, J shed 1 base, and the junction held 7 bases outside the gene matches. The CDR3 DNA is TGTGCCAGCAACCGAGACAGGGCATCCTACGAGCAGTACTTC. It encodes CASNRDRASYEQYF.

This clonotype was counted between two and nine times. V usage is TRBV7-9 and J usage is TRBJ2-2; D possibly corresponds to TRBD2 (7 bases). In germline, CDR1 is SEHNR, CDR2 FQNEAQ (reference sequence). V shed 3 bases and J shed 7 bases, with 12 bases lying between them. CDR3 size: 14 residues. The CDR3 DNA follows: TGTGCCAGCAGCTTCGGGGGGCCGGACGGGGAGCTGTTTTTT. It is translated as CASSFGGPDGELFF.

The J gene is TRBJ2-6, the V gene TRBV4-1, with D perhaps assigned TRBD1 or TRBD2 (5 bases each). The germline CDR1 and CDR2 sequences are MGHRA and YSYEKL. This CDR3 has 15 amino acids. The germline V and J ends were trimmed by 1 base and 3 bases, with 7 bases remaining between them. CDR3 region: CASSQGGNGANVLTF. The CDR3 DNA reads as TGCGCCAGCAGCCAAGGGGGGAATGGGGCCAACGTCCTGACTTTC.

This clonotype was counted between two and nine times. The chain employs TRBV4-3 and TRBJ2-1; 9 bases are a match to TRBD2. Per germline, CDR1 LGHNA and CDR2 YSLEER. Unmatched junction bases numbered 10, after V lost 0 bases and J lost 7 bases. The CDR3 contains 17 residues. The CDR3 DNA reads TGCGCCAGCAGCCAAGAGGCCCCGGCGGGAGGGCTGAATGAGCAGTTCTTC. This codes for CASSQEAPAGGLNEQFF.

This clonotype appeared many times. The J gene is TRBJ2-7, the V gene TRBV3-1; D unclear. V was cut by 4 bases and J by 0 bases, with 10 bases left in between. The CDR3 runs 14 residues. From germline, CDR1 is LGHDT and CDR2 YNNKEL (reference sequence). The CDR3 DNA reads TGTGCCAGCAGCCCAGATCAAGCCTCCTACGAGCAGTACTTC. Its protein is CASSPDQASYEQYF.

In its sample, this clonotype was seen many times. The chain uses TRBV27 and TRBJ2-1, with 7 bases lining up with TRBD2. The CDR3 is made up of 14 amino acids. V shed 4 bases, J shed 4 bases, and the junction held 4 bases outside the gene matches. The V gene's germline CDR1 is MNHEY and CDR2 SMNVEV (reference sequence). CDR3 residues: CASSSTSAYNEQFF. CDR3 sequence (DNA): TGTGCCAGCAGTTCTACTAGCGCTTACAATGAGCAGTTCTTC.

At least ten counts were recorded for this clonotype. The chain combines TRBV11-2 with TRBJ2-3; D possibly corresponds to TRBD2 (5 bases). V was clipped by 6 bases and J by 0 bases, with 10 bases between them. The CDR3 length is 14 residues. Looked up from germline, CDR1 is SGHAT and CDR2 is FQNNGV. CDR3 region: CASRSSGSTDTQYF. The DNA for the CDR3 is TGTGCCAGCAGATCCAGCGGCAGCACAGATACGCAGTATTTT.

This clonotype has at least ten counts. This CDR3 reads CASSLGGPLSSYEQYF. As DNA, the CDR3 is TGCGCCAGCAGCTTGGGGGGACCACTCAGCTCCTACGAGCAGTACTTC. This chain joins TRBV5-1 and TRBJ2-7; D tentatively fits TRBD1 or TRBD2 (5 bases each). Germline CDR1 and CDR2: SGHRS and YFSETQ. V was shortened by 0 bases and J by 0 bases, with 13 bases between the two germline ends. The CDR3 sequence is 16 residues long.

J is TRBJ2-3 and V is TRBV20-1; tentatively, D is TRBD1 (5 bases). The CDR3 totals 15 residues. Trimming stripped 0 bases from V and 3 bases from J, with 13 bases between. The germline gives CDR1 DFQATT, CDR2 SNEGSKA (reference sequence). CDR3 nucleotide sequence: TGCAGTGCTAGAGACCCACAGGCCTGGACAGATACGCAGTATTTT. It specifies CSARDPQAWTDTQYF.

This clonotype was recorded a few times. This sequence joins TRBV5-1 and TRBJ1-6, with 8 positions matching TRBD1. Germline V gene lookup returns CDR1 SGHRS and CDR2 YFSETQ. V trimming: 0 bases; J trimming: 10 bases; junction bases outside the gene matches: 6. The CDR3 runs to 15 residues. This CDR3 reads CASSLDGDRISPLHF. CDR3 nucleotides: TGCGCCAGCAGCTTGGATGGGGACAGGATCTCACCCCTCCACTTT. The full variable domain, in which reference TRBV5-1 and TRBJ1-6 provide the parts outside the CDR3, is KAGVTQTPRYLIKTRGQQVTLSCSPISGHRSVSWYQQTPGQGLQFLFEYFSETQRNKGNFPGRFSGRQFSNSRSEMNVSTLELGDSALYLCASSLDGDRISPLHFGNGTRLTVT.

This clonotype was seen many times. The chain uses TRBV18 and TRBJ2-6, with unresolved D. V gave up 3 bases and J gave up 3 bases, with 3 bases separating them. Germline V gene sequence: CDR1 KGHSH, CDR2 LQKENI. CDR3 size: 13 residues. CDR3 in DNA: TGTGCCAGCTCACCGGGTGGGGCCAACGTCCTGACTTTC. It translates to CASSPGGANVLTF.

This clonotype was observed at least ten times. The V call is TRBV7-8, the J call TRBJ2-1; TRBD2 might be the D (6 bases). V was pared by 4 bases and J by 0 bases, with 16 bases between. Germline V gives CDR1 SGHVS, CDR2 FQNEAQ. This CDR3 is 17 amino acids long. CDR3 sequence (DNA): TGTGCCAGCAGCTCTCGACCGGGACTTTCCTCCTACAATGAGCAGTTCTTC. Amino acid sequence: CASSSRPGLSSYNEQFF.

This clonotype occurred many times. The chain couples TRBV20-1 to TRBJ2-3; D gene unclear. V dropped 1 base and J dropped 7 bases, with 6 bases sitting between them. The CDR3 runs to 11 residues. CDR1 is DFQATT, CDR2 SNEGSKA, per germline (reference sequence). CDR3 sequence (DNA): TGCAGTGCTAGAGGAGCACATACGCAGTATTTT. It encodes CSARGAHTQYF.

At least ten counts were recorded for this clonotype. V and J are TRBV5-1 and TRBJ2-5; no clear D gene. The CDR3 has 14 amino acids. Germline V gives CDR1 SGHRS, CDR2 YFSETQ. With 0 bases removed from V and 2 bases from J, the gap between germline ends came to 8 bases. The CDR3: CASSLAGLQETQYF. The DNA for the CDR3 is TGCGCCAGCAGCTTGGCCGGGTTGCAAGAGACCCAGTACTTC.

This clonotype has a handful of counts. This chain links TRBV6-1 with TRBJ1-2; no reliable D call. The CDR3 length is 14 residues. In germline, CDR1 is MNHNS, CDR2 SASEGT. Deletions cut 6 bases from V and 4 bases from J, with 15 bases between. This CDR3 reads CASSRPGSSYGYTF. CDR3 nucleotides: TGTGCCAGCAGCCGCCCCGGGTCTAGCTATGGCTACACCTTC.

This clonotype was detected many times. CDR3 in amino acids: CASSQGLADNEQFF. DNA of the CDR3: TGTGCCAGCAGCCAGGGACTAGCGGACAATGAGCAGTTCTTC. The chain uses TRBV2 and TRBJ2-1; 11 nucleotides line up with TRBD2. Germline CDR1 and CDR2: SNHLY and FYNNEI. The CDR3 covers 14 residues. V dropped 6 bases and J dropped 5; count of bases not matched to a gene: 3.

Note on this clonotype: A much larger clone differs from this one at a single base, so this may be a read error. The chain is built from TRBV27 and TRBJ2-3; no clear D gene. In germline, CDR1 is MNHEY, CDR2 SMNVEV (reference sequence). This CDR3 has 13 residues. This CDR3 is CASSLSFTDTRYF. CDR3 bases: TGTGCCAGCAGTTTATCGTTCACAGATACGCGGTATTTT.

CDR3 nucleotide sequence: TGTGCCACCAACGCGGACAGGGGGTCTGGAAACACCATATATTTT. It yields the protein CATNADRGSGNTIYF. The chain couples TRBV15 to TRBJ1-3; 10 bases align to TRBD1. CDR3 size: 15 residues. Per the germline V gene, CDR1 is LNHNV and CDR2 is YYDKDF (reference sequence). Trimming at V came to 7 bases and at J to 1 base, leaving 4 bases not matched to a gene.

This clonotype was seen at least ten times. CDR3 in DNA: TGTGCCAGCAGATCTGGACAGGGGATGAACACTGAAGCTTTCTTT. Its protein is CASRSGQGMNTEAFF. The V and J genes are TRBV27 and TRBJ1-1; TRBD1 agrees at 9 bases. This CDR3 is 15 amino acids long. The V gene's germline CDR1 is MNHEY and CDR2 SMNVEV (reference sequence). Trimming removed 6 bases from V and 0 bases from J; junction bases left unmatched: 5.

This clonotype was found many times. The rearrangement links TRBV7-3 to TRBJ1-1, with D hard to call. CDR1 is SGHTA and CDR2 is FQGTGA in the germline V gene. Trimming removed 0 bases at V and 1 base at J, with 18 bases between. The CDR3 covers 18 residues. For the CDR3, the DNA is TGTGCCAGCAGCTTAACGAGTACAACGGGCGGAAGGAACACTGAAGCTTTCTTT. It translates to CASSLTSTTGGRNTEAFF.

The rearrangement links TRBV12-3 or TRBV12-4 to TRBJ2-1, with 11 bases identical to TRBD2. This CDR3 contains 14 residues. The V and J ends lost 3 bases and 6 bases, in that order; junction bases with no gene match: 1. The CDR3 sequence: CASSFSGRGNEQFF. The CDR3 DNA is TGTGCCAGCAGTTTTAGCGGGAGGGGCAATGAGCAGTTCTTC.

This clonotype was detected many times. This CDR3 reads CASRDPYEQYF. In DNA, the CDR3 is TGTGCCAGCCGGGACCCCTACGAGCAGTACTTC. The V call is TRBV6-2 or TRBV6-3, the J call TRBJ2-7; D possibly uses TRBD1 or TRBD2 (5 bases each). Germline V gene lookup returns CDR1 MNHEY and CDR2 SVGEGT. This CDR3 is 11 amino acids long. The V gene lost 8 bases and the J gene lost 2 bases, with 7 bases spanning the gap.

This clonotype was counted only a few times. This sequence joins TRBV30 and TRBJ2-7; D possibly corresponds to TRBD1 (5 bases). Trimming took off 2 bases at V and 2 bases at J, with 10 bases between the two ends. The CDR3 is 13 residues long. Germline V gene lookup returns CDR1 GTSNPN and CDR2 SVGIG (reference sequence). The CDR3 DNA reads TGTGCCTGGAGTTCGACAGAAGCCTACGAGCAGTACTTC. It translates to CAWSSTEAYEQYF.

This clonotype has just a few counts. This rearrangement joins TRBV19 to TRBJ2-1, with 9 bases fitting TRBD2. V trimming: 3 bases; J trimming: 4 bases; junction bases outside the gene matches: 4. This CDR3 comprises 15 residues. Per the germline V gene, CDR1 is LNHDA and CDR2 is SQIVND (reference sequence). CDR3 loop: CASSILAGEYNEQFF. The CDR3 DNA follows: TGTGCCAGTAGTATTTTAGCGGGAGAATACAATGAGCAGTTCTTC.